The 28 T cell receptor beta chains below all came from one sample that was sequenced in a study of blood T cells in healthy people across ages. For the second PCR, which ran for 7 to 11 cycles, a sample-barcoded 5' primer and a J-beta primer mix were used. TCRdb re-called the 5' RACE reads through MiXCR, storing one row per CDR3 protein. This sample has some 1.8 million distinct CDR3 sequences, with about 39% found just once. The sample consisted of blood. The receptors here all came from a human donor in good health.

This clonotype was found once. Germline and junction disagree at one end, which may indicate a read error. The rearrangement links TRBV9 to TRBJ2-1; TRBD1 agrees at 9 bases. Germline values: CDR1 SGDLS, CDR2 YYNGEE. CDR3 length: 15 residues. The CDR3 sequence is CASGVLGQGYNEQFF. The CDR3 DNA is TGTGCCAGCGGCGTCCTGGGACAGGGCTACAATGAGCAGTTCTTC.

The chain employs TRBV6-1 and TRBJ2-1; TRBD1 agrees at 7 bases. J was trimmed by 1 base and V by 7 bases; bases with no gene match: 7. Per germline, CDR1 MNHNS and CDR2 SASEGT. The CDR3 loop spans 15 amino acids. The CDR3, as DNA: TGTGCCAGCACCGACAGGGTAGTATCCTACAATGAGCAGTTCTTC. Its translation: CASTDRVVSYNEQFF.

This CDR3 is CSVEDQDLGGPDTQYF. The CDR3 DNA sequence: TGCAGCGTTGAAGATCAGGACCTCGGCGGGCCCGATACGCAGTATTTT. The chain couples TRBV29-1 to TRBJ2-3; D perhaps matches TRBD2 (5 bases). The CDR3 extends over 16 amino acids. V shed 0 bases and J shed 6 bases, with 19 bases lying between them. Germline CDR1 and CDR2: SQVTM and ANQGSEA.

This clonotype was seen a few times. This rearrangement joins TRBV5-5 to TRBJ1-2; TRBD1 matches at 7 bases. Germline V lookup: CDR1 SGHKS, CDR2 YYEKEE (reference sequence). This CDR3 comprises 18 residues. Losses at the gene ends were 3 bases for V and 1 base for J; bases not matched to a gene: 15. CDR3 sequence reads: CASSWGGNGQAFNYGYTF. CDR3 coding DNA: TGTGCCAGCAGCTGGGGGGGGAATGGACAGGCCTTTAACTATGGCTACACCTTC.

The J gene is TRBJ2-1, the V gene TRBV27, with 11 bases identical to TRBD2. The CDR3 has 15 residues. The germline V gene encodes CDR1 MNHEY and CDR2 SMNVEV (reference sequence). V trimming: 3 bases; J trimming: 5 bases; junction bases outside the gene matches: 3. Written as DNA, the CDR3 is TGTGCCAGCAGTTTTAGCGGGGGGGCAGACAATGAGCAGTTCTTC. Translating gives CASSFSGGADNEQFF.

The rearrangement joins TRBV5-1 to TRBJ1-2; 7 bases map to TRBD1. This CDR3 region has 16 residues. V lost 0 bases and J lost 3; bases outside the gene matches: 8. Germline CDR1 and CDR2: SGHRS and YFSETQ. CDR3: CASSLDLATGDYGYTF. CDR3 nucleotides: TGCGCCAGCAGCTTGGACCTCGCAACAGGGGACTATGGCTACACCTTC.

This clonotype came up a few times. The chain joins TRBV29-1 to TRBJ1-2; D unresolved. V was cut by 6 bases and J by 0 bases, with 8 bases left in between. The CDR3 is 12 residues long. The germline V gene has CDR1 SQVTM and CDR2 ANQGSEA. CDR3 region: CSVGPTNYGYTF. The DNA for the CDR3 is TGCAGCGTCGGGCCCACTAACTATGGCTACACCTTC.

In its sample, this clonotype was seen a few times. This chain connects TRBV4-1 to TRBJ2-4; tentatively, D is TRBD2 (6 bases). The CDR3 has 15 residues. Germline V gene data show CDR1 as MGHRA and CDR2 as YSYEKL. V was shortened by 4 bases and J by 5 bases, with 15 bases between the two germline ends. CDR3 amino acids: CASSRLGHSENIQYF. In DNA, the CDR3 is TGCGCCAGCAGCCGACTAGGACACTCGGAAAACATTCAGTACTTC.

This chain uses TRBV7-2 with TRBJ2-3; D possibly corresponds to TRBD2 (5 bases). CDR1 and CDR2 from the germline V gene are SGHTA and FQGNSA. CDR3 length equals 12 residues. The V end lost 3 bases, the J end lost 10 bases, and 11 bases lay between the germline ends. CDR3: CASSFTRSSQYF. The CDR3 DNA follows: TGTGCCAGCAGCTTCACTAGGTCCTCGCAGTATTTT.

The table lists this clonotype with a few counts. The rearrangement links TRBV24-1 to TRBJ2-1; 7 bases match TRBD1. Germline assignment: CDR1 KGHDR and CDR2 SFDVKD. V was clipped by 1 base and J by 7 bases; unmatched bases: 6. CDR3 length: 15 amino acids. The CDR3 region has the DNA TGTGCCACCAGTGATTTTAACAGGGGCGGGAATGAGCAGTTCTTC. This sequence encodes CATSDFNRGGNEQFF.

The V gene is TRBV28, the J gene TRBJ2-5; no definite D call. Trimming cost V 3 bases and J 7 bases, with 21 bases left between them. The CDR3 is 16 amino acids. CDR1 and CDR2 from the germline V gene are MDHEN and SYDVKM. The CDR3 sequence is CASSLRSSWQAGTQYF. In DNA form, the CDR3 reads TGTGCCAGCAGTTTGAGATCTTCCTGGCAAGCAGGGACCCAGTACTTC. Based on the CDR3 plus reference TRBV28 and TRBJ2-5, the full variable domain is DVKVTQSSRYLVKRTGEKVFLECVQDMDHENMFWYRQDPGLGLRLIYFSYDVKMKEKGDIPEGYSVSREKKERFSLILESASTNQTSMYLCASSLRSSWQAGTQYFGPGTRLLVL.

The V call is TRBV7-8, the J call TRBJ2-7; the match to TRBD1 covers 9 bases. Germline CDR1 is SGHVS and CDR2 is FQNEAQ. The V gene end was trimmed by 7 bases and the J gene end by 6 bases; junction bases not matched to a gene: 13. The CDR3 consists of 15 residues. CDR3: CASIPGQGRRSEQYF. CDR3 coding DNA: TGTGCCAGCATCCCAGGACAGGGGAGAAGGAGCGAGCAGTACTTC.

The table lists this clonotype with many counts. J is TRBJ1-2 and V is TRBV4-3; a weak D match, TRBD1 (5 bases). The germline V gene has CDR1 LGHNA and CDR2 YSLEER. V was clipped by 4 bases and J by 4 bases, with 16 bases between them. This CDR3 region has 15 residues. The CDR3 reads CASSPLAGGGYGYTF. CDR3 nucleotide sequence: TGCGCCAGCAGCCCCCTCGCTGGGGGAGGCTATGGCTACACCTTC.

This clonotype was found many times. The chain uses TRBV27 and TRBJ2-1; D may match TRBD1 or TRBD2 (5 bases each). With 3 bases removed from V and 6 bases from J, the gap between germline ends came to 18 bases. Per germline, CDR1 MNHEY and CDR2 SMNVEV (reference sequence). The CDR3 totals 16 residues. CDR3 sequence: CASSFGDVPRGNEQFF. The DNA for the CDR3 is TGTGCCAGCAGTTTCGGGGACGTTCCGAGGGGCAATGAGCAGTTCTTC.

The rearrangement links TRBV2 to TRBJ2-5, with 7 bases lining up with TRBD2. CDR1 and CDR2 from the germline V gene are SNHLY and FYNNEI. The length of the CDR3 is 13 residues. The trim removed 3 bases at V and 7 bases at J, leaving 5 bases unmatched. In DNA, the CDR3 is TGTGCCAGCAGTGATGATACGGGGGGGACCCAGTACTTC. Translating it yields CASSDDTGGTQYF. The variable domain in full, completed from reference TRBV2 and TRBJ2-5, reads EPEVTQTPSHQVTQMGQEVILRCVPISNHLYFYWYRQILGQKVEFLVSFYNNEISEKSEIFDDQFSVERPDGSNFTLKIRSTKLEDSAMYFCASSDDTGGTQYFGPGTRLLVL.

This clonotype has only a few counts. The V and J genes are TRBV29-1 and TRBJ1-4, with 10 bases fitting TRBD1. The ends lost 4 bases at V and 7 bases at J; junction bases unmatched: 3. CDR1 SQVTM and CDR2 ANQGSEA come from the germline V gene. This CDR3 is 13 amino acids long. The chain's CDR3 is CSVGRDRGEKLFF. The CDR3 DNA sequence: TGCAGCGTTGGCCGGGACAGGGGTGAAAAACTGTTTTTT. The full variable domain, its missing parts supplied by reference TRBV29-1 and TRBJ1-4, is SAVISQKPSRDICQRGTSLTIQCQVDSQVTMMFWYRQQPGQSLTLIATANQGSEATYESGFVIDKFPISRPNLTFSTLTVSNMSPEDSSIYLCSVGRDRGEKLFFGSGTQLSVL.

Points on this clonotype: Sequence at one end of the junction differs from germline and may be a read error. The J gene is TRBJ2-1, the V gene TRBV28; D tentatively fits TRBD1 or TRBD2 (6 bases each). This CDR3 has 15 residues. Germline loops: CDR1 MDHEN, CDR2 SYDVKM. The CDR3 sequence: CASSPRRGAYSEQFF. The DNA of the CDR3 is TGTGCCAGCAGCCCGCGGAGGGGGGCCTACAGTGAGCAGTTCTTC. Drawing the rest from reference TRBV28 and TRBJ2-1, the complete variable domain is DVKVTQSSRYLVKRTGEKVFLECVQDMDHENMFWYRQDPGLGLRLIYFSYDVKMKEKGDIPEGYSVSREKKERFSLILESASTNQTSMYLCASSPRRGAYSEQFFGPGTRLTVL.

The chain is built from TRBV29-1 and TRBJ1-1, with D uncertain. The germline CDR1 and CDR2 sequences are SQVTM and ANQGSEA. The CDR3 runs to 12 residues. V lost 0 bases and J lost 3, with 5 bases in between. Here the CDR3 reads CSVEDLHTEAFF. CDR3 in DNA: TGCAGCGTTGAAGATTTGCACACTGAAGCTTTCTTT.

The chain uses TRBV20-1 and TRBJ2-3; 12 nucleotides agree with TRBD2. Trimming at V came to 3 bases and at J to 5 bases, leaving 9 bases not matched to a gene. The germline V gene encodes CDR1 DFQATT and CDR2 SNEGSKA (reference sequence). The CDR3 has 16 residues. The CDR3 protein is CSARQASGGVGDTQYF. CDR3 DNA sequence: TGCAGTGCTAGGCAGGCTAGCGGGGGGGTGGGAGATACGCAGTATTTT.

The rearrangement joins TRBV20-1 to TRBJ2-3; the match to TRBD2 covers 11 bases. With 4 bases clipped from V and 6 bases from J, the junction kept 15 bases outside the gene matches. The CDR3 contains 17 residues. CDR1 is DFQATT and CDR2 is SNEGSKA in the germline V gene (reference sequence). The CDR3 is CSATRTLSGGAGDTQYF. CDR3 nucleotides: TGCAGTGCTACCAGAACCCTTAGCGGGGGGGCTGGGGATACGCAGTATTTT.

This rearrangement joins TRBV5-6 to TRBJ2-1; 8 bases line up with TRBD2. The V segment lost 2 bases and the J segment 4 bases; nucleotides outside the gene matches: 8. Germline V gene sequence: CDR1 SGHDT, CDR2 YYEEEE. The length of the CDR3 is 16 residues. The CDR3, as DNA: TGTGCCAGCAGCTTTAGGGCTGCGGGGGGATACAATGAGCAGTTCTTC. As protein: CASSFRAAGGYNEQFF. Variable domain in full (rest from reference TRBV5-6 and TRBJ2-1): DAGVTQSPTHLIKTRGQQVTLRCSPKSGHDTVSWYQQALGQGPQFIFQYYEEEERQRGNFPDRFSGHQFPNYSSELNVNALLLGDSALYLCASSFRAAGGYNEQFFGPGTRLTVL.

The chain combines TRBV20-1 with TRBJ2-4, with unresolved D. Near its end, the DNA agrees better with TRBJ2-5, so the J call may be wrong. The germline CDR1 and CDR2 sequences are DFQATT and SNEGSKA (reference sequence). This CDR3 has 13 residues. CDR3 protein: CSAPPSTGETQYF. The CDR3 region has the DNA TGCAGTGCCCCCCCCTCCACTGGAGAGACCCAGTACTTC.

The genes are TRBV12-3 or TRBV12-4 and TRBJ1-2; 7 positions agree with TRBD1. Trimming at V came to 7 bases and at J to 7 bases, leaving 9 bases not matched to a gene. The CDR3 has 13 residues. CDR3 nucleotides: TGTGCCAGCACCCTAACAGGGGCAAGTGGCTACACCTTC. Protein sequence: CASTLTGASGYTF.

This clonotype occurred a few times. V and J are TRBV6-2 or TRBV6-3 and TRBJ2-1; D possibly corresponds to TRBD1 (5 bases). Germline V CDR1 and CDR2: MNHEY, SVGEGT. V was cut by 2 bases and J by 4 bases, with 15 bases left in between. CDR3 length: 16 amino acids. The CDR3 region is CASSYALWQGYNEQFF. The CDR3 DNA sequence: TGTGCCAGCAGTTACGCATTGTGGCAGGGATACAATGAGCAGTTCTTC.

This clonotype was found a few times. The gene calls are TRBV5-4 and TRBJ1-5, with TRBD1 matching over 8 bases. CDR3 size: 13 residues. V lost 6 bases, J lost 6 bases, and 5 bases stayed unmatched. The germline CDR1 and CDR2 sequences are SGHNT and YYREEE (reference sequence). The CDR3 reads CASKQGAGQPQHF. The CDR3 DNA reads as TGTGCCAGCAAGCAGGGGGCAGGTCAGCCCCAGCATTTT.

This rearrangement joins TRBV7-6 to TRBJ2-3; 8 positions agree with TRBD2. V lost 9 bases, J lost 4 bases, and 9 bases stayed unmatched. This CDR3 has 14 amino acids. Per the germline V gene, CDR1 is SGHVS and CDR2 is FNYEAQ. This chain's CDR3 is CASSILGGADTQYF. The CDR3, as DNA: TGTGCCAGTAGCATCCTCGGGGGGGCAGATACGCAGTATTTT.

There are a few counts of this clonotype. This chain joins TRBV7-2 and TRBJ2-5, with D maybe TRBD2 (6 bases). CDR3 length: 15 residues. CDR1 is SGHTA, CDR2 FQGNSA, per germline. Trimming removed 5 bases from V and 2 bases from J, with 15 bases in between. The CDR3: CASSPPSGLQETQYF. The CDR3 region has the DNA TGTGCCAGCAGCCCGCCCTCGGGACTGCAAGAGACCCAGTACTTC.

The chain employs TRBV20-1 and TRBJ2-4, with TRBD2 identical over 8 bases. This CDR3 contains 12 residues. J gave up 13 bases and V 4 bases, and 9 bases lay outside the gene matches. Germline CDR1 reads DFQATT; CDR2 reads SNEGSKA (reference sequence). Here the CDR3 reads CSAIGLAWEQYF. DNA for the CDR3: TGCAGTGCTATCGGACTAGCTTGGGAGCAGTACTTC.